The sequence of this T cell receptor beta chain was determined in a study of response to subunit inactivated influenza vaccine. General observations from the study: After each seasonal influenza vaccination, few new T cells are recruited, the authors suggested.

Concerning this clonotype itself: Its antigen is still unknown.

TCRdb ran MiXCR on the RT-PCR reads and lists one entry per CDR3 protein. This sample carries 400,000 to 550,000 distinct CDR3 sequences, roughly 27% of them seen once, and the ten largest clones take around 1.8%. The clonotype originates from a man aged 45 to 65 who received an inactivated influenza vaccine. The sample in question was CD4+ T cells sorted from PBMCs, obtained more than 4 days after vaccination.

The DNA of the CDR3 is TGCAGTGCTAAGGCAGAAAACTATGGCTACACCTTC. This sequence encodes CSAKAENYGYTF. The chain carries TRBV20-1 and TRBJ1-2; D ambiguous. Trimming pared 4 bases from V and 2 bases from J, leaving 8 bases between. This CDR3 is 12 amino acids long. Germline assignment: CDR1 DFQATT and CDR2 SNEGSKA (reference sequence).